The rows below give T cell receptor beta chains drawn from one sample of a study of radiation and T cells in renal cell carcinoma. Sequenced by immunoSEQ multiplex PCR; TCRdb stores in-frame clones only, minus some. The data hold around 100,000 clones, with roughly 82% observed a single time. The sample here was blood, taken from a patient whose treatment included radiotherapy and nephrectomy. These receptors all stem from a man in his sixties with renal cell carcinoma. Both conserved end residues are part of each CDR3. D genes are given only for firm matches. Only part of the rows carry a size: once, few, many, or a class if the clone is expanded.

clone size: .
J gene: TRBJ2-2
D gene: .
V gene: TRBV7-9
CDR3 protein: CASRSGANIAGELFF
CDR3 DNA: TGTGCCAGCAGGTCCGGGGCCAATATCGCCGGGGAGCTGTTTTTT

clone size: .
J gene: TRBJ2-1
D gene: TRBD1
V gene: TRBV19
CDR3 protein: CASTGDRRRDEQFF
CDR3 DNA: TGTGCCAGTACCGGGGACAGGAGACGGGATGAGCAGTTCTTC

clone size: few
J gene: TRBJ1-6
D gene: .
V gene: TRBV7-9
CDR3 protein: CASSTTPTGRYNSPLHF
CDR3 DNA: TGTGCCAGCAGCACCACCCCGACAGGCCGTTATAATTCACCCCTCCACTTT

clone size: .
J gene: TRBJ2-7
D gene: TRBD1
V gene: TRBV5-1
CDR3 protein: CASTTGVGAREQYF
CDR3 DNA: TGCGCCAGCACGACAGGGGTCGGAGCTCGCGAGCAGTACTTC

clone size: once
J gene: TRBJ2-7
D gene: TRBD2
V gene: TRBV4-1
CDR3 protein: CASSQERGLAETYEQYF
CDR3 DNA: TGCGCCAGCAGCCAAGAAAGGGGCCTAGCGGAAACCTACGAGCAGTACTTC

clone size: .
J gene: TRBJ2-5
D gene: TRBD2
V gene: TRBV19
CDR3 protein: CASSASGQETQYF
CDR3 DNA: TGTGCCAGTAGTGCTAGCGGCCAAGAGACCCAGTACTTC

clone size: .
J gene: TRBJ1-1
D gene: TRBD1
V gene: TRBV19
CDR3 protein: CASSADRELGEAFF
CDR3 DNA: TGTGCCAGTAGTGCCGACAGGGAATTGGGTGAAGCTTTCTTT

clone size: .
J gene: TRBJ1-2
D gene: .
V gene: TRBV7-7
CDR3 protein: CASSFLGYTF
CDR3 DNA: TGTGCCAGCAGCTTTCTTGGCTACACCTTC

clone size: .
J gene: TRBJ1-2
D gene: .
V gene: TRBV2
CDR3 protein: CASSDAYGYTF
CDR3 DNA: TGTGCCAGCAGTGATGCCTATGGCTACACCTTC

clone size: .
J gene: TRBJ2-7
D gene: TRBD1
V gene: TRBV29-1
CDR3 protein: CSVSRTGGYEQYF
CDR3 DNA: TGCAGCGTTAGTCGGACAGGGGGCTACGAGCAGTACTTC

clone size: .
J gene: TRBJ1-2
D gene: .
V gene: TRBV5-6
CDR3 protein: CASSLSAYGYTF
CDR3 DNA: TGTGCCAGCAGCCTTTCGGCCTATGGCTACACCTTC

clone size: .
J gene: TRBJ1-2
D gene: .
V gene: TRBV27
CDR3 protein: CASSWRGGNYGYTF
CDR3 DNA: TGTGCCAGCAGTTGGAGGGGGGGTAACTATGGCTACACCTTC

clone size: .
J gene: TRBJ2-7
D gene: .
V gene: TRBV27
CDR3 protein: CASSSRGFYEQYF
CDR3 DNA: TGTGCCAGCAGTTCCCGGGGATTCTACGAGCAGTACTTC

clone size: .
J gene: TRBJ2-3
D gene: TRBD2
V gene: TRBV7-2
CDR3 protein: CASSLDSGLLTDTQYF
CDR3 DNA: TGTGCCAGCAGCCTAGATAGCGGGTTGCTCACAGATACGCAGTATTTT

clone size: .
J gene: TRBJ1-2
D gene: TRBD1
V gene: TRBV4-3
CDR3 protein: CASSLRTGSNYGYTF
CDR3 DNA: TGCGCCAGCAGCCTCCGGACAGGCTCTAACTATGGCTACACCTTC

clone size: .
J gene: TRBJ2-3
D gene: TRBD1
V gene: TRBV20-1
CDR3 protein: CSADRGDTQYF
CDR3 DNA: TGCAGTGCTGACAGGGGAGATACGCAGTATTTT

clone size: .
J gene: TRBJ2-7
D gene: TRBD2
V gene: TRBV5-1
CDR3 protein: CATSRGGDHEQYF
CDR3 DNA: TGCGCCACCTCACGGGGGGGGGACCACGAGCAGTACTTC

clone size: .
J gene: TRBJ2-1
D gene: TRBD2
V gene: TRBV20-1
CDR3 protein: CSGLADNEQFF
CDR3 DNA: TGCAGTGGGCTAGCGGACAATGAGCAGTTCTTC

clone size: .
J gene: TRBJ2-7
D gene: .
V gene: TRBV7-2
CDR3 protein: CASSLVRGSWPYEQYF
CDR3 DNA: TGTGCCAGCAGCTTAGTTAGGGGTAGCTGGCCATACGAGCAGTACTTC

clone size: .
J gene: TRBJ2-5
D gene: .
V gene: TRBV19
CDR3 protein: CASSPGHGETQYF
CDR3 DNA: TGTGCCAGTAGTCCGGGCCACGGGGAGACCCAGTACTTC

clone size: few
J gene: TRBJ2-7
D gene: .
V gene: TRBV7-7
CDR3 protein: CASSSVLPILEQYF
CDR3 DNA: TGTGCCAGCAGCTCGGTCCTTCCAATCCTCGAGCAGTACTTC

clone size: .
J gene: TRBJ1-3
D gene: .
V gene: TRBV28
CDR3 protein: CASSVGGEGNTIYF
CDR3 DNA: TGTGCCAGCAGCGTCGGAGGGGAAGGAAACACCATATATTTT

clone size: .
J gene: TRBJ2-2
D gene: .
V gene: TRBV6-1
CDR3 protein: CASSEAGRPGELFF
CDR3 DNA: TGTGCCAGCAGTGAAGCGGGAAGGCCCGGGGAGCTGTTTTTT

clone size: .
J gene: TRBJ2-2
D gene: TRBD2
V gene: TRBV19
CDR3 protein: CASSIGLGTRSGELFF
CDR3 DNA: TGTGCCAGTAGTATCGGCCTCGGGACTAGATCCGGGGAGCTGTTTTTT

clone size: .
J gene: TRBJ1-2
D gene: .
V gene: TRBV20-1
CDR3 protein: CSAGTDGYTF
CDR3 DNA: TGCAGTGCTGGGACGGATGGCTACACCTTC

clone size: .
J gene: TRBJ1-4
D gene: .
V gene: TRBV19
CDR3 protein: CASSRTSQRANEKLFF
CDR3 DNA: TGTGCCAGTAGTCGGACCTCTCAAAGGGCTAATGAAAAACTGTTTTTT

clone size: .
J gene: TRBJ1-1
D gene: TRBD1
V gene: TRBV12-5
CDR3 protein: CASGRDNRGLSEAFF
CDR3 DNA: TGTGCTAGTGGTCGCGATAACAGGGGTCTCAGTGAAGCTTTCTTT

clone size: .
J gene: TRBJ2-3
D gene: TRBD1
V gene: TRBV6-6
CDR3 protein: CASTQRQGGTDTQYF
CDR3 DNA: TGTGCCAGCACCCAAAGACAGGGCGGCACAGATACGCAGTATTTT

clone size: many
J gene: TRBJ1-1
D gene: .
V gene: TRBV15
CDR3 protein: CATSRALMNTEAFF
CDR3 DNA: TGTGCCACCAGCAGAGCCCTGATGAACACTGAAGCTTTCTTT

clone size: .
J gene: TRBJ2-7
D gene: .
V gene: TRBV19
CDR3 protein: CASSIDRLPYEQYF
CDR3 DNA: TGTGCCAGTAGTATAGATCGGCTTCCCTACGAGCAGTACTTC

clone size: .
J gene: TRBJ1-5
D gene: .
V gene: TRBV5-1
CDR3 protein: CASSLTGLSNQPQHF
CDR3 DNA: TGCGCCAGCAGCTTGACTGGGTTAAGCAATCAGCCCCAGCATTTT

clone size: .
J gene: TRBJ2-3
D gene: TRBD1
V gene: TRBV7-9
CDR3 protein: CASSLGQGDYTDTQYF
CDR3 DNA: TGTGCCAGCAGCTTAGGACAGGGGGACTACACAGATACGCAGTATTTT

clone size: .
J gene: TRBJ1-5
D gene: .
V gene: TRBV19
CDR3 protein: CASSIRSQNQPQHF
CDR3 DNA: TGTGCCAGTAGTATTCGGAGTCAGAATCAGCCCCAGCATTTT

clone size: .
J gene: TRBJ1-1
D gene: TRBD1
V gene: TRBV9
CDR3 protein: CASSVVAGGHTEAFF
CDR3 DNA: TGTGCCAGCAGCGTAGTGGCAGGGGGACATACTGAAGCTTTCTTT

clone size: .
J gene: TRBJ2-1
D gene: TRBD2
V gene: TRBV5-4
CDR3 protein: CASSLGGRTLNEQFF
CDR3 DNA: TGTGCCAGCAGCTTGGGCGGGAGGACATTAAATGAGCAGTTCTTC

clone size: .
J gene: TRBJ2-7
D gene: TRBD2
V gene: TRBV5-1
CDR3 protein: CASSREGEDYEQYF
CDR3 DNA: TGCGCCAGCAGCCGGGAGGGGGAAGACTACGAGCAGTACTTC

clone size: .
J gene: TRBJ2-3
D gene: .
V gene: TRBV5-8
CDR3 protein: CASSPTGFTDTQYF
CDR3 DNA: TGTGCCAGCAGCCCAACGGGGTTCACAGATACGCAGTATTTT

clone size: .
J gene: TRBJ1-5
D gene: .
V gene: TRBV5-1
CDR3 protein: CASSPGGYGQPQHF
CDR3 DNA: TGCGCCAGCAGCCCCGGGGGGTACGGTCAGCCCCAGCATTTT

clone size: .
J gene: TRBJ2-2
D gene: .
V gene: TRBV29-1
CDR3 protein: CSVSGVSGGELFF
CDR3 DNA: TGCAGCGTTTCAGGGGTGAGCGGCGGGGAGCTGTTTTTT

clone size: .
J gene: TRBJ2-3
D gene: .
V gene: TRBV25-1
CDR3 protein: CASSALGGNTQYF
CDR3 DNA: TGTGCCAGCAGCGCCCTTGGGGGAAATACGCAGTATTTT

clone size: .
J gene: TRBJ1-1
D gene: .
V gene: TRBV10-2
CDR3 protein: CASSELVGMNTEAFF
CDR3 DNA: TGCGCCAGCAGTGAGTTGGTAGGAATGAACACTGAAGCTTTCTTT

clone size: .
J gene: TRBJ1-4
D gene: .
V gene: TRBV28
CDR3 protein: CASSLSQVEKLFF
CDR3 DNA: TGTGCCAGCAGTTTATCCCAGGTGGAAAAACTGTTTTTT

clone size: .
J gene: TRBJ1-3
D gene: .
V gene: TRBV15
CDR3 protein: CATSSHRVSGNTIYF
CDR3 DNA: TGTGCCACCAGCAGTCACAGGGTGTCTGGAAACACCATATATTTT

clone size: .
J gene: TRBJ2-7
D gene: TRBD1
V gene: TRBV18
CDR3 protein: CASSPGQGIYEQYF
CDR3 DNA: TGTGCCAGCTCACCGGGACAGGGAATCTACGAGCAGTACTTC

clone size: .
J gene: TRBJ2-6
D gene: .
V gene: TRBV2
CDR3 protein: CASSLNREVNVLTF
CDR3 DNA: TGTGCCAGCAGCCTAAACAGGGAGGTCAACGTCCTGACTTTC